The 31 T cell receptor beta chains listed next were all sequenced from one sample in a study of blood T cell repertoires in COVID-19. Sequencing used immunoSEQ multiplex PCR; TCRdb keeps in-frame clones, though not all of them. The sample holds around 100,000 clones; just under 95% are singletons and the top ten take 1.5% to 2%. The sample was peripheral blood. These receptors were collected from a woman aged 45 to 65 with COVID-19, enrolled during active disease.

This clone was counted once. The gene calls are TRBV7-9 and TRBJ2-1, with 12 bases lining up with TRBD2. CDR1 and CDR2 (germline): SEHNR, FQNEAQ (reference sequence). The CDR3 consists of 15 residues. V trimming: 8 bases; J trimming: 4 bases; junction bases outside the gene matches: 6. The CDR3 here is CASRQLAGGYNEQFF. The CDR3 DNA reads TGTGCCAGCCGCCAACTAGCGGGGGGTTACAATGAGCAGTTCTTC.

This chain connects TRBV11-1 to TRBJ1-2, with D unresolved. CDR1 and CDR2 (germline): SGHAT, FQDESV (reference sequence). Trimming shortened V by 5 bases and J by 6 bases, and 16 bases separated the two germline ends. This CDR3 is 14 amino acids long. The CDR3 DNA follows: TGTGCCAGCAGCACCCCCGAGCAGGTCGATGGCTACACCTTC. As protein: CASSTPEQVDGYTF. The entire variable domain, with the rest obtained from reference TRBV11-1 and TRBJ1-2, is as follows: EAEVAQSPRYKITEKSQAVAFWCDPISGHATLYWYRQILGQGPELLVQFQDESVVDDSQLPKDRFSAERLKGVDSTLKIQPAELGDSAMYLCASSTPEQVDGYTFGSGTRLTVV.

In nucleotides, the CDR3 is TGTGCCAGCAGCTTTATCCGGCTCCGCCGAGGGCTTAGCACAGATACGCAGTATTTT. This codes for CASSFIRLRRGLSTDTQYF. The rearrangement uses TRBV7-6 and TRBJ2-3, with a possible D match to TRBD2 (5 bases). The V gene's germline CDR1 is SGHVS and CDR2 FNYEAQ. Trimming pared 3 bases from V and 0 bases from J, leaving 22 bases between. CDR3 length: 19 amino acids.

This clone was seen a single time. The rearrangement uses TRBV5-4 and TRBJ1-3; 8 bases agree with TRBD1. The CDR3 runs 16 residues. V lost 0 bases to trimming and J lost 0 bases; unmatched junction nucleotides: 2. CDR1 and CDR2 from the germline V gene are SGHNT and YYREEE (reference sequence). In nucleotides, the CDR3 is TGTGCCAGCAGCTTGGGGACAGGGTTCTCTGGAAACACCATATATTTT. This translates into CASSLGTGFSGNTIYF.

The chain couples TRBV28 to TRBJ1-4; D remains ambiguous. The CDR3 is 13 amino acids. Trimming stripped 4 bases from V and 10 bases from J, with 13 bases between. Germline V gives CDR1 MDHEN, CDR2 SYDVKM. The CDR3 is CASSSDRGGKLFF. CDR3 bases: TGTGCCAGCAGTTCCGACCGGGGAGGAAAACTGTTTTTT.

V is TRBV11-2 and J is TRBJ1-2; unclear D gene. The CDR3 is 12 amino acids. V was pared by 1 base and J by 6 bases, with 6 bases between. The V gene's germline CDR1 is SGHAT and CDR2 FQNNGV. CDR3 nucleotide sequence: TGTGCCAGCAGCTTAGGGCTCAATGGCTACACCTTC. Translation gives CASSLGLNGYTF.

This clone has just a few counts. The chain is built from TRBV3-1 (or the pseudogene TRBV3-2) and TRBJ2-7, with 7 positions matching TRBD2. Germline V gene data show CDR1 as LGHDT and CDR2 as YNNKEL (reference sequence). The CDR3 sequence is 13 residues long. V lost 4 bases to trimming and J lost 7 bases; unmatched junction nucleotides: 7. The CDR3 nucleotides read TGTGCCAGCAGCCGGCGGGCACTAGCGGAGCAGTACTTC. Protein product: CASSRRALAEQYF.

The chain couples TRBV9 to TRBJ2-1; tentative D call: TRBD1 (5 bases). The V end lost 3 bases, the J end lost 8 bases, and 21 bases lay between the germline ends. Germline V gives CDR1 SGDLS, CDR2 YYNGEE. There are 16 residues in the CDR3. CDR3 in DNA: TGTGCCAGCAGCGCGCTCAGGGTTGCCATCGCGGATGAGCAGTTCTTC. Protein product: CASSALRVAIADEQFF.

This rearrangement joins TRBV19 to TRBJ1-5; D remains ambiguous. This CDR3 contains 13 residues. Germline V lookup: CDR1 LNHDA, CDR2 SQIVND (reference sequence). V lost 5 bases, J lost 4 bases, and 9 bases lay in between. The CDR3 DNA is TGTGCCAGTAGTGGGCAGCTTAATCAGCCCCAGCATTTT. Its translation: CASSGQLNQPQHF.

This chain joins TRBV24-1 and TRBJ1-1, with D hard to call. The CDR3 totals 13 residues. Germline values: CDR1 KGHDR, CDR2 SFDVKD. Trimming removed 1 base from V and 5 bases from J, with 7 bases in between. The CDR3 coding sequence is TGTGCCACCAGTGATTTTACGGGGACTGAAGCTTTCTTT. Translated, it gives CATSDFTGTEAFF.

This chain links TRBV11-2 with TRBJ2-7, with 8 nucleotides matching TRBD2. In germline, CDR1 is SGHAT, CDR2 FQNNGV. The trim removed 4 bases at V and 3 bases at J, leaving 5 bases unmatched. The CDR3 consists of 14 residues. The CDR3 is CASSSSGGLYEQYF. The CDR3, as DNA: TGTGCCAGCAGCTCAAGCGGGGGCCTCTACGAGCAGTACTTC.

V usage is TRBV4-1 and J usage is TRBJ1-2; possibly TRBD1 for D (5 bases). Germline-derived CDR1 and CDR2 are MGHRA and YSYEKL. V lost 3 bases, J lost 7 bases, and 21 bases lay in between. This CDR3 contains 16 residues. CDR3 sequence reads: CASSQVQNWGRSGYTF. CDR3 in DNA: TGCGCCAGCAGCCAGGTTCAAAACTGGGGGAGGAGTGGCTACACCTTC.

V and J are TRBV6-5 and TRBJ1-1; D might be TRBD1 (6 bases). CDR3 length: 12 amino acids. Looked up from germline, CDR1 is MNHEY and CDR2 is SVGAGI. The CDR3 reads CSSGDTNTEAFF. The CDR3 nucleotides read TGTAGTTCAGGGGACACGAACACTGAAGCTTTCTTT.

The CDR3 bases are TGCGCCAGCAGCTTGTCACAGGGGAATTCACCCCTCCACTTT. Translated: CASSLSQGNSPLHF. The chain carries TRBV5-1 and TRBJ1-6; 7 nucleotides match TRBD1. Germline CDR1 is SGHRS and CDR2 is YFSETQ. The V gene end was trimmed by 1 base and the J gene end by 7 bases; junction bases not matched to a gene: 2. The CDR3 spans 14 residues.

The rearrangement uses TRBV6-6 and TRBJ1-3, with TRBD1 identical over 7 bases. Germline-derived CDR1 and CDR2 are MNHNY and SVGAGI (reference sequence). This CDR3 region has 14 residues. V was pared by 7 bases and J by 1 base, with 4 bases of the junction left unmatched. CDR3 DNA sequence: TGTGCCAGCACCATGACAGGGTCTGGAAACACCATATATTTT. This sequence encodes CASTMTGSGNTIYF.

The chain carries TRBV7-8 and TRBJ1-2; D is ambiguous. Trimming shortened V by 4 bases and J by 5 bases, and 17 bases separated the two germline ends. This CDR3 contains 15 residues. CDR1 and CDR2 (germline): SGHVS, FQNEAQ. Written as DNA, the CDR3 is TGTGCCAGCAGCTCGATCCCCGGGAGTGGGTATGGCTACACCTTC. This encodes CASSSIPGSGYGYTF.

CDR3: CASTPTGSSGNTIYF. The CDR3 DNA is TGTGCCAGCACCCCAACGGGGAGCTCTGGAAACACCATATATTTT. The chain uses TRBV6-5 and TRBJ1-3; D is uncertain. The CDR3 consists of 15 residues. The V and J ends lost 7 bases and 0 bases respectively, with 13 bases between them. The germline V gene has CDR1 MNHEY and CDR2 SVGAGI.

V gene TRBV7-9 combines with J gene TRBJ1-1; D is possibly TRBD1 (6 bases). V was trimmed by 4 bases and J by 3 bases, leaving 12 bases between them. There are 14 residues in the CDR3. Germline V lookup: CDR1 SEHNR, CDR2 FQNEAQ (reference sequence). The CDR3 nucleotides read TGTGCCAGCAGCTCCCGAGCAGGGGACACTGAAGCTTTCTTT. This codes for CASSSRAGDTEAFF. The full variable domain, rest sourced from reference TRBV7-9 and TRBJ1-1, is DTGVSQNPRHKITKRGQNVTFRCDPISEHNRLYWYRQTLGQGPEFLTYFQNEAQLEKSRLLSDRFSAERPKGSFSTLEIQRTEQGDSAMYLCASSSRAGDTEAFFGQGTRLTVV.

This clone showed up just a few times. The chain uses TRBV11-3 and TRBJ2-7; 7 bases are shared with TRBD1. V dropped 5 bases and J dropped 2; count of bases not matched to a gene: 6. Germline V gene lookup returns CDR1 SGHNT and CDR2 YENEEA. The length of the CDR3 is 14 residues. The CDR3 here is CASSDLDRPYEQYF. As DNA, the CDR3 is TGTGCCAGCAGCGATCTGGACAGGCCCTACGAGCAGTACTTC.

The rearrangement joins TRBV5-1 to TRBJ1-4, with D maybe TRBD1 (5 bases). This CDR3 has 15 residues. The germline V gene has CDR1 SGHRS and CDR2 YFSETQ. The V end lost 0 bases, the J end lost 5 bases, and 11 bases lay between the germline ends. The CDR3 nucleotides are TGCGCCAGCAGCTTGGGTCCAGGGCAGAATGAAAAACTGTTTTTT. It translates to CASSLGPGQNEKLFF. The complete variable domain, with remaining parts taken from reference TRBV5-1 and TRBJ1-4, reads KAGVTQTPRYLIKTRGQQVTLSCSPISGHRSVSWYQQTPGQGLQFLFEYFSETQRNKGNFPGRFSGRQFSNSRSEMNVSTLELGDSALYLCASSLGPGQNEKLFFGSGTQLSVL.

V usage is TRBV9 and J usage is TRBJ2-2, with TRBD2 matching over 8 bases. Germline loops: CDR1 SGDLS, CDR2 YYNGEE. The CDR3 has 19 amino acids. With V trimmed by 0 bases and J by 5 bases, 15 bases remained unmatched. CDR3 region: CASSVGGGGPTKRTGELFF. The CDR3, as DNA: TGTGCCAGCAGCGTAGGAGGCGGGGGGCCTACGAAACGAACCGGGGAGCTGTTTTTT.

This clone has a handful of counts. V and J are TRBV27 and TRBJ1-2; TRBD1 aligns across 8 bases. The germline V gene has CDR1 MNHEY and CDR2 SMNVEV (reference sequence). Trimming removed 3 bases from V and 7 bases from J; junction bases left unmatched: 7. The CDR3 runs 14 residues. The CDR3 nucleotides read TGTGCCAGCAGTTTCGGACAGGGAATGTCTGGCTACACCTTC. This encodes CASSFGQGMSGYTF.

The chain has TRBV19 and TRBJ2-1, with 8 bases fitting TRBD2. This CDR3 has 15 residues. V lost 3 bases, J lost 6 bases, and 7 bases stayed unmatched. Germline V lookup: CDR1 LNHDA, CDR2 SQIVND (reference sequence). CDR3 bases: TGTGCCAGTAGTATTCCAGCGGGGGTACCCAATGAGCAGTTCTTC. As protein: CASSIPAGVPNEQFF.

The chain has TRBV24-1 and TRBJ2-3; no clear D gene. CDR3 size: 14 residues. V was pared by 5 bases and J by 4 bases, with 12 bases between. Germline CDR1 and CDR2: KGHDR and SFDVKD. CDR3 bases: TGTGCCACCAGTGGCAGGTTACTGTCAGATACGCAGTATTTT. The encoded protein is CATSGRLLSDTQYF.

The chain couples TRBV3-1 (or the pseudogene TRBV3-2) to TRBJ1-2; 7 nucleotides align to TRBD1. The CDR3 is 15 residues long. V gave up 4 bases and J gave up 1 base; unmatched junction bases: 6. CDR1 LGHDT and CDR2 YNNKEL come from the germline V gene (reference sequence). CDR3 sequence: CASSPSDRVNYGYTF. The CDR3 nucleotides are TGTGCCAGCAGCCCCTCAGACAGGGTTAACTATGGCTACACCTTC.

This sequence joins TRBV5-1 and TRBJ2-3; TRBD2 is a possible D gene (6 bases). The CDR3 has 17 residues. The V end was cut by 0 bases, the J end by 2 bases, with 16 bases between. Germline V CDR1 and CDR2: SGHRS, YFSETQ. The CDR3 loop is CASSLEYGRDFTDTQYF. The CDR3 bases are TGCGCCAGCAGCTTGGAGTACGGACGGGACTTCACAGATACGCAGTATTTT.

The rearrangement joins TRBV6-1 to TRBJ1-2, with 9 bases matching TRBD1. Unmatched junction bases numbered 13, after V lost 3 bases and J lost 8 bases. The CDR3 has 16 residues. Germline V lookup: CDR1 MNHNS, CDR2 SASEGT. The CDR3 is CASSDWINTGGLGYTF. The CDR3, as DNA: TGTGCCAGCAGTGACTGGATTAATACAGGGGGCCTCGGCTACACCTTC.

This clone has just one count. The chain joins TRBV30 to TRBJ2-7, with 9 bases lining up with TRBD1. The germline V gene encodes CDR1 GTSNPN and CDR2 SVGIG (reference sequence). Unmatched junction bases numbered 9, after V lost 5 bases and J lost 4 bases. The CDR3 has 14 residues. The CDR3 here is CAWSTGQGGYEQYF. The CDR3 coding sequence is TGTGCCTGGTCAACGGGACAGGGAGGATACGAGCAGTACTTC.

The gene calls are TRBV13 and TRBJ2-5; D gene unclear. Germline-derived CDR1 and CDR2 are PRHDT and FYEKMQ (reference sequence). The CDR3 is 16 residues long. V dropped 3 bases and J dropped 0 bases, with 14 bases sitting between them. The DNA for the CDR3 is TGTGCCAGCAGCTTCCGGCGTCCAGGCCACCAAGAGACCCAGTACTTC. Translating it yields CASSFRRPGHQETQYF.

V and J are TRBV19 and TRBJ1-5; TRBD1 aligns across 7 bases. Trimming took 7 bases from V and 6 from J; bases not matched to a gene: 9. Germline loops: CDR1 LNHDA, CDR2 SQIVND (reference sequence). CDR3 length equals 14 residues. As DNA, the CDR3 is TGTGCCAGTAATGAGGGGGCATCGGGTCAGCCCCAGCATTTT. This translates into CASNEGASGQPQHF. The variable domain in full, with the rest retrieved from reference TRBV19 and TRBJ1-5, is DGGITQSPKYLFRKEGQNVTLSCEQNLNHDAMYWYRQDPGQGLRLIYYSQIVNDFQKGDIAEGYSVSREKKESFPLTVTSAQKNPTAFYLCASNEGASGQPQHFGDGTRLSIL.

The J gene is TRBJ1-1, the V gene TRBV7-8; D is unclear. Germline V lookup: CDR1 SGHVS, CDR2 FQNEAQ. The CDR3 spans 15 residues. Trimming stripped 0 bases from V and 1 base from J, with 9 bases between. CDR3 residues: CASSLALAENTEAFF. The CDR3 DNA sequence: TGTGCCAGCAGCTTAGCTTTGGCGGAGAACACTGAAGCTTTCTTT.